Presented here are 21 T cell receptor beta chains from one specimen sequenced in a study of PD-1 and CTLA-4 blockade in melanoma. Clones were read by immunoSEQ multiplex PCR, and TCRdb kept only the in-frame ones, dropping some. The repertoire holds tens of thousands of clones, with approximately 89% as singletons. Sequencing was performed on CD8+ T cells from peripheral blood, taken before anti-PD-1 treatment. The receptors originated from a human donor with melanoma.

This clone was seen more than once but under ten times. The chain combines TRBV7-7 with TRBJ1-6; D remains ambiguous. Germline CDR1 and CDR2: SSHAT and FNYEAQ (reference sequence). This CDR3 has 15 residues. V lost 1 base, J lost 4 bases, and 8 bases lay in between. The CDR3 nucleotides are TGTGCCAGCAGCTTAGTCGGGGTGTATAATTCACCCCTCCACTTT. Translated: CASSLVGVYNSPLHF.

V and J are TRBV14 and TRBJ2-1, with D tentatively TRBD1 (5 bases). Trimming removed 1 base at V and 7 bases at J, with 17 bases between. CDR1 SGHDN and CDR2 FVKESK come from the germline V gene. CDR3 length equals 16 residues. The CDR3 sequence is CASSQGTAGFWNEQFF. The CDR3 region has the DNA TGTGCCAGCAGCCAAGGAACGGCAGGGTTTTGGAATGAGCAGTTCTTC.

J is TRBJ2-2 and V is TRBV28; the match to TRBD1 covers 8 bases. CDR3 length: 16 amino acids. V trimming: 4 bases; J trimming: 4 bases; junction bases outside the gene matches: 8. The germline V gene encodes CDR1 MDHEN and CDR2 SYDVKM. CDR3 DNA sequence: TGTGCCAGCAGTTCGGGCAGGGGGCGCGCCACCGGGGAGCTGTTTTTT. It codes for CASSSGRGRATGELFF.

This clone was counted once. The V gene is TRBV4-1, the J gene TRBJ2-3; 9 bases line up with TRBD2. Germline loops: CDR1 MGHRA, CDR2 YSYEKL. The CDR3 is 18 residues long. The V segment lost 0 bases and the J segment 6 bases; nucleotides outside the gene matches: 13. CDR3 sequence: CASSQEEIGSGGLDTQYF. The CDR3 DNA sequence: TGCGCCAGCAGCCAAGAGGAAATAGGTAGCGGGGGACTCGATACGCAGTATTTT.

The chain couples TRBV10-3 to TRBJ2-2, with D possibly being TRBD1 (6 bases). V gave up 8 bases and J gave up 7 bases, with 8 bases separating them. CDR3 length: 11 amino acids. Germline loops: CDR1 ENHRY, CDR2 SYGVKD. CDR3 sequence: CAISGVGELFF. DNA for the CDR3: TGTGCCATCTCAGGGGTCGGGGAGCTGTTTTTT.

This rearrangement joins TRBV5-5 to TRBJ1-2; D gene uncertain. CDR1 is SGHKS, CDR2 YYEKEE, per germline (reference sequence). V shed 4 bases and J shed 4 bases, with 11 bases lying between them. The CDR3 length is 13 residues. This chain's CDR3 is CASSPAYGYGYTF. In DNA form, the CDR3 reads TGTGCCAGCAGCCCTGCATACGGCTATGGCTACACCTTC. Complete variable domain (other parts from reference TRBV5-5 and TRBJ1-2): DAGVTQSPTHLIKTRGQQVTLRCSPISGHKSVSWYQQVLGQGPQFIFQYYEKEERGRGNFPDRFSARQFPNYSSELNVNALLLGDSALYLCASSPAYGYGYTFGSGTRLTVV.

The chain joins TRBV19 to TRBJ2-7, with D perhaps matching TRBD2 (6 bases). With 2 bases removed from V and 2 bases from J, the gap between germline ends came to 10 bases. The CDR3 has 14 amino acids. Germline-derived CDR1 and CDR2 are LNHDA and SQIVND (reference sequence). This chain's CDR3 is CASSISSGAYEQYF. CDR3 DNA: TGTGCCAGTAGTATATCCTCGGGAGCCTACGAGCAGTACTTC.

CDR3 DNA: TGTGCCAGCAGCTTAGAGCCCCGACAGGGATGGACTGAAGCTTTCTTT. Translated: CASSLEPRQGWTEAFF. The chain links TRBV7-6 to TRBJ1-1, with 7 bases that match TRBD1. The CDR3 totals 16 residues. After removal of 1 base from V and 5 bases from J, the junction contained 10 bases not matched to a gene. The germline V gene has CDR1 SGHVS and CDR2 FNYEAQ.

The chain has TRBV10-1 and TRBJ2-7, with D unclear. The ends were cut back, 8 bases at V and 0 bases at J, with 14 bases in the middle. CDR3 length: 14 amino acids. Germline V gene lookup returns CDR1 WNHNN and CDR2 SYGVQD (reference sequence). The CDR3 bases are TGCGCCAGCTTGGGCCCCTCAAGCTCCTACGAGCAGTACTTC. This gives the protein CASLGPSSSYEQYF.

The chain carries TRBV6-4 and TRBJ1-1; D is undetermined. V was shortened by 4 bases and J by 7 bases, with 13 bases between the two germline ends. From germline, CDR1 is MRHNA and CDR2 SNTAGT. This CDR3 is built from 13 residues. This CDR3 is CASSAAGQREAFF. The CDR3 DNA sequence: TGTGCCAGCAGTGCGGCGGGCCAGCGTGAAGCTTTCTTT.

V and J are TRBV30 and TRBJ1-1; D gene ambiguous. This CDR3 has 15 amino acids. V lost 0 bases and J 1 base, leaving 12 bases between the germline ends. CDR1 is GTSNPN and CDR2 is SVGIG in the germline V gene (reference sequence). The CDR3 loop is CAWSVFSRKNTEAFF. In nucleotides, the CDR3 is TGTGCCTGGAGTGTATTTAGCAGAAAGAACACTGAAGCTTTCTTT. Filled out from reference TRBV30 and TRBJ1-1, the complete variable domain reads SQTIHQWPATLVQPVGSPLSLECTVEGTSNPNLYWYRQAAGRGLQLLFYSVGIGQISSEVPQNLSASRPQDRQFILSSKKLLLSDSGFYLCAWSVFSRKNTEAFFGQGTRLTVV.

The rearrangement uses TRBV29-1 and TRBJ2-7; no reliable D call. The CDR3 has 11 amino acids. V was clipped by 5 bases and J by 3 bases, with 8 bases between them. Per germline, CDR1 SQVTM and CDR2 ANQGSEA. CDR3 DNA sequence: TGCAGCGTTCTGGAGAGCTACGAGCAGTACTTC. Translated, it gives CSVLESYEQYF.

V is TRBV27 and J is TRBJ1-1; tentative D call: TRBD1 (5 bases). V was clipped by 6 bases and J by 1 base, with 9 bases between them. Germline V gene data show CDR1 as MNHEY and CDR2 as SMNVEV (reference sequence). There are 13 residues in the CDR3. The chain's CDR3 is CASSMTENTEAFF. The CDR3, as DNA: TGTGCCAGCAGCATGACAGAGAACACTGAAGCTTTCTTT.

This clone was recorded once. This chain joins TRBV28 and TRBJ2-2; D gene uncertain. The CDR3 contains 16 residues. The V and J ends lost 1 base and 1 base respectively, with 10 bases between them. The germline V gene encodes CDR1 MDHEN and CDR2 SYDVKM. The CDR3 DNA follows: TGTGCCAGCAGTTTATCTGGCAGTTTGAACACCGGGGAGCTGTTTTTT. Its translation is CASSLSGSLNTGELFF.

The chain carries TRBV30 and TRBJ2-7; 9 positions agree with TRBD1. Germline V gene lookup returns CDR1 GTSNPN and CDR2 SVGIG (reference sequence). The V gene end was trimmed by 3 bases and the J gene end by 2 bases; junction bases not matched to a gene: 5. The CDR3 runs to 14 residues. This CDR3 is CAWRNRQGAYEQYF. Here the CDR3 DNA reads TGTGCCTGGAGGAACCGACAGGGGGCCTACGAGCAGTACTTC.

In nucleotides, the CDR3 is TGTGCCAGCAGCGTCTACGGGGGCGTGTCAGATACGCAGTATTTT. Protein sequence: CASSVYGGVSDTQYF. This chain connects TRBV9 to TRBJ2-3; D might be TRBD1 or TRBD2, each matching 6 bases. The CDR3 totals 15 residues. V was clipped by 2 bases and J by 4 bases, with 14 bases between them. Germline V gene data show CDR1 as SGDLS and CDR2 as YYNGEE.

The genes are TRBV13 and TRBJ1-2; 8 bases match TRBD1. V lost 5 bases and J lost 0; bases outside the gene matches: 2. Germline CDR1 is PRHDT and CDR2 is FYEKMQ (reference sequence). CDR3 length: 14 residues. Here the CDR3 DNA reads TGTGCCAGCAGCGAGGACAGGGCTAACTATGGCTACACCTTC. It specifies CASSEDRANYGYTF.

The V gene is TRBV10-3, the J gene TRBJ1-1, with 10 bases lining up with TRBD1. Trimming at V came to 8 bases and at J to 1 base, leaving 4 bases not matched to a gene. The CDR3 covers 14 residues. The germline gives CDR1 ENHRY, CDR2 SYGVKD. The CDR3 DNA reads TGTGCCATCCAGGACAGGGGGTCGAACACTGAAGCTTTCTTT. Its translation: CAIQDRGSNTEAFF.

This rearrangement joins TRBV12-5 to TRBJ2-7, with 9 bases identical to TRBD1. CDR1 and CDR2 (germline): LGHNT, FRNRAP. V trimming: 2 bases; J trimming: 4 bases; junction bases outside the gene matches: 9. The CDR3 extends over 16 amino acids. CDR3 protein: CASGLPLRDRAYEQYF. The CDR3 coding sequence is TGTGCTAGTGGTTTGCCTCTTCGGGACAGGGCGTACGAGCAGTACTTC.

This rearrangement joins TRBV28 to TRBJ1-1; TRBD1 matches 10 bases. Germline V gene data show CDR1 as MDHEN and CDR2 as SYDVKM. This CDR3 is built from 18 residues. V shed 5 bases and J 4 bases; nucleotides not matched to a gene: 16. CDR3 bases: TGTGCCAGCAGTGGTACTGAAGTTCGGGACAGGGGTGCCACTGAAGCTTTCTTT. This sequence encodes CASSGTEVRDRGATEAFF. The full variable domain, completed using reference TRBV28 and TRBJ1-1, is DVKVTQSSRYLVKRTGEKVFLECVQDMDHENMFWYRQDPGLGLRLIYFSYDVKMKEKGDIPEGYSVSREKKERFSLILESASTNQTSMYLCASSGTEVRDRGATEAFFGQGTRLTVV.

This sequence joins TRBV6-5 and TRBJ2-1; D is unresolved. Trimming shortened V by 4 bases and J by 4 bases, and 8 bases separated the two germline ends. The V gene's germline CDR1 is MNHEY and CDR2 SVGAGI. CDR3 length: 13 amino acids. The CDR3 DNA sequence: TGTGCCAGCAGTTCTCCTTATTACAATGAGCAGTTCTTC. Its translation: CASSSPYYNEQFF.